This T cell receptor (beta chain) was recorded in a study of blood T cell repertoires in COVID-19. Overall study: Sites across the United States, Italy and Spain contributed samples from acute and convalescent COVID-19. In each case, the material was cDNA or gDNA derived from T cells, B-cell-depleted T cells, or PBMCs.

Per the authors' pipeline: Reference gene primer amplification in the assay estimated nucleated cell counts. The protocol was immunoSEQ multiplex PCR, while the TCRdb copy is restricted to in-frame clones and leaves out a portion. From that table come the V and J calls and clone size; the DNA was used to work out D and trimming. The sample has fewer than 350,000 clones; 70% to 90% are singletons. Germline assignment: CDR1 SGDLS and CDR2 YYNGEE. The CDR3 runs 14 residues. J gave up 9 bases and V 0 bases, and 4 bases lay outside the gene matches. The sequenced sample consisted of PBMCs or T cells enriched from blood (not recorded which). The genes are TRBV9 and TRBJ2-1; 9 positions agree with TRBD1. The clonotype was recovered from a woman in her thirties or forties who had recovered from COVID-19. CDR3 region: CASSVGGTGSEQFF. The CDR3 DNA sequence: TGTGCCAGCAGCGTAGGAGGGACAGGGAGTGAGCAGTTCTTC.